This T cell receptor beta chain was identified during a study of T-cell reconstitution after alpha-beta-depleted transplantation in children (dated by TCRdb to the mid-2010s). Regarding the study in general: T-cell immune reconstitution after TCRalphabeta/CD19-depleted allogeneic hematopoietic cell transplantation in children was quantitatively tracked in the study by means of TCR repertoire profiling.

From cysteine to phenylalanine, the CDR3 is 16 amino acids long. Only the CDR3 portion is preserved as DNA: 48 bases, with reading frame beginning at the first base. Trimmed from V: 5 bases; trimmed from J: 3 bases; junction bases lacking a gene match: 7. As encoded in the germline V gene (reference sequence), CDR1 is SEHNR while CDR2 is FQNEAQ. There are many counts of this clonotype. Its antigen specificity is not known. The record has no base qualities; no much larger clone is one base away. Receptor libraries were prepared by PCR. Sequenced using an Illumina HiSeq 2500. TCR library preparation used molecular barcoding, with unique molecular identifiers applied to normalize quantification of the TCRbeta repertoire. TCRdb reprocessed the public reads (quality trimming at Q25 with fastp, clone calling with MiXCR) and kept in-frame beta chains. Rows are combined by CDR3 protein, so each entry shows the most common genes and DNA. This sample comprises around 240,000 distinct CDR3 sequences, over 9.5% of them detected only once. The top ten constitute 5% to 6% of the sample.

In this chain, TRBV7-9 is recombined with TRBJ1-1; TRBD1 matches 12 bases in the middle. The origin of this receptor is a human donor who donated a stem cell graft to a child with SCID. Source: PBMCs from the stem cell graft donor, taken from the stem cell graft. Here the CDR3 is given as CASSPRDRGPHTEAFF. The bases are TGTGCCAGCAGCCCCCGGGACAGGGGGCCCCACACTGAAGCTTTCTTT.